This TCR beta chain stems from a study of blood T cell repertoires in COVID-19. Study at large: T cells, B-cell-depleted T cells, or PBMCs provided the cDNA or gDNA that served as material.

Germline CDR1 is MDHEN and CDR2 is SYDVKM. V was pared by 4 bases and J by 4 bases, with 8 bases of the junction left unmatched. The CDR3 runs 15 residues. The Seattle site enrolled patients during active infection and followed them longitudinally. The repertoire was sequenced with immunoSEQ multiplex PCR; TCRdb's copy has only in-frame clones and lacks some. The repertoire has around 220,000 clones, around 83% of them found once; the top ten carry approximately 8%. This chain connects TRBV28 to TRBJ2-3; 7 bases are shared with TRBD1. This TCR was sampled from a woman at least 80 years old with COVID-19, enrolled during active disease. The material sequenced was peripheral blood. The CDR3 DNA reads as TGTGCCAGCAGTTCGTATAGGGGGCAAGCAGATACGCAGTATTTT. Residues: CASSSYRGQADTQYF.